Listed here are 12 T cell receptor beta chains from one sample, sequenced in a study of molecular identifiers for immune sequencing clone quantification. TCRdb used MiXCR to reprocess the PCR reads, holding one entry per CDR3 protein. The data show about 500,000 distinct CDR3 sequences, around 21% seen once. The sample consisted of naive CD8+ T cells from blood, with Jurkat cell RNA spiked in. Subset: FACS-sorted CD8+CD4-CCR7+CD45RA+ naive T cells. Every receptor here comes from a human donor in good health. Some libraries in this study had Jurkat cell RNA spiked in.

Many counts were recorded for this clonotype. This chain connects TRBV20-1 to TRBJ2-7, with TRBD2 identical over 7 bases. In germline, CDR1 is DFQATT, CDR2 SNEGSKA (reference sequence). The CDR3 extends over 13 amino acids. Trimming at V came to 7 bases and at J to 7 bases, leaving 13 bases not matched to a gene. The CDR3 spells CSVRQRGAGEQYF. In DNA, the CDR3 is TGCAGTGTCCGTCAGCGGGGCGCGGGGGAGCAGTACTTC.

This clonotype was seen a handful of times. V gene TRBV20-1 combines with J gene TRBJ1-2; TRBD1 aligns across 10 bases. CDR3 size: 14 residues. Trimming removed 0 bases from V and 4 bases from J; junction bases left unmatched: 2. Germline CDR1 DFQATT, CDR2 SNEGSKA (reference sequence). DNA of the CDR3: TGCAGTGCTAGAGAAGGGACAGGGGCCTATGGCTACACCTTC. It specifies CSAREGTGAYGYTF.

In its sample, this clonotype was seen many times. The rearrangement joins TRBV29-1 to TRBJ2-2; D possibly uses TRBD1 or TRBD2 (5 bases each). Trimming took 2 bases from V and 4 from J, leaving 11 bases between them. Per the germline V gene, CDR1 is SQVTM and CDR2 is ANQGSEA. The CDR3 runs to 14 residues. The CDR3 DNA is TGCAGCGTTGAATGGGGGTACGGCACCGGGGAGCTGTTTTTT. It codes for CSVEWGYGTGELFF.

The sample holds many counts of this clonotype. The chain has TRBV2 and TRBJ1-1; D unclear. Germline CDR1 SNHLY, CDR2 FYNNEI. V lost 4 bases to trimming and J lost 3 bases, with 15 bases between them. The CDR3 has 15 residues. For the CDR3, the DNA is TGTGCCAGCAGTGCCGACCTGGCCAAGGACACTGAAGCTTTCTTT. Translated: CASSADLAKDTEAFF.

This chain joins TRBV14 and TRBJ2-6; D is possibly TRBD1 (7 bases). Germline CDR1 reads SGHDN; CDR2 reads FVKESK. The V and J ends lost 5 bases and 0 bases respectively, with 14 bases between them. This CDR3 comprises 17 residues. CDR3 bases: TGTGCCAGCAGCGCGGGACAGCTTGTCTCTGGGGCCAACGTCCTGACTTTC. Amino acid sequence: CASSAGQLVSGANVLTF.

There are many counts of this clonotype. The chain carries TRBV28 and TRBJ2-7; D remains ambiguous. CDR1 and CDR2 from the germline V gene are MDHEN and SYDVKM. The CDR3 runs to 15 residues. The V end lost 3 bases, the J end lost 3 bases, and 15 bases lay between the germline ends. The chain's CDR3 is CASSLSRQVDYEQYF. The CDR3, as DNA: TGTGCCAGCAGTTTGTCCCGCCAGGTTGACTACGAGCAGTACTTC.

This clonotype was detected ten times or more. The chain carries TRBV7-9 and TRBJ2-4; D remains unclear. V lost 5 bases and J lost 0, with 17 bases in between. The CDR3 totals 17 residues. Per germline, CDR1 SEHNR and CDR2 FQNEAQ (reference sequence). CDR3 coding DNA: TGTGCCAGCAGCCCACGGTTTAGCACACTAGCCAAAAACATTCAGTACTTC. Its translation: CASSPRFSTLAKNIQYF.

In this sample, this clonotype turned up a few times. The gene calls are TRBV4-3 and TRBJ2-5; TRBD1 agrees at 8 bases. Germline assignment: CDR1 LGHNA and CDR2 YSLEER. The junction had 4 bases not matched to a gene; V was cut back by 0 bases and J by 4 bases. The length of the CDR3 is 15 residues. CDR3 bases: TGCGCCAGCAGCCAAGATCCGGGGACAGGAGAGACCCAGTACTTC. Translation gives CASSQDPGTGETQYF.

The V and J genes are TRBV3-1 and TRBJ2-5; D not certain. Trimming removed 5 bases from V and 7 bases from J, with 5 bases in between. The CDR3 length is 10 residues. Germline CDR1 LGHDT, CDR2 YNNKEL (reference sequence). CDR3 region: CASSSGTQYF. The DNA for the CDR3 is TGTGCCAGCAGCTCGGGGACCCAGTACTTC.

The table lists this clonotype with many counts. The rearrangement uses TRBV7-2 and TRBJ2-7; D is possibly TRBD2 (7 bases). This CDR3 has 17 amino acids. CDR1 and CDR2 from the germline V gene are SGHTA and FQGNSA. V was pared by 0 bases and J by 2 bases, with 17 bases between. CDR3 in amino acids: CASSLAIKGGVAYEQYF. CDR3 in DNA: TGTGCCAGCAGCTTAGCGATAAAGGGGGGGGTCGCCTACGAGCAGTACTTC.

In its sample, this clonotype was seen many times. The rearrangement links TRBV20-1 to TRBJ1-1, with 7 bases lining up with TRBD1. J gave up 4 bases and V 4 bases, and 9 bases lay outside the gene matches. This CDR3 comprises 14 residues. The V gene's germline CDR1 is DFQATT and CDR2 SNEGSKA (reference sequence). CDR3 DNA sequence: TGCAGTGCTACCACGACAGGGAGGGTCACTGAAGCTTTCTTT. Protein: CSATTTGRVTEAFF.

The chain combines TRBV7-3 with TRBJ2-3; D is perhaps TRBD1 (6 bases). Germline values: CDR1 SGHTA, CDR2 FQGTGA. V was trimmed by 5 bases and J by 4 bases, leaving 19 bases between them. CDR3 length: 16 amino acids. The CDR3 protein is CASSPLTGVSPDTQYF. CDR3 in DNA: TGTGCCAGCAGCCCATTGACAGGAGTGTCCCCAGATACGCAGTATTTT.